The 14 T cell receptor beta chains below all came from one sample that was sequenced in a study of identical twins. Each CDR3 protein is one row after TCRdb ran MiXCR on the 5' RACE reads. The sample yields under 350,000 distinct CDR3 sequences, roughly 10% seen once. This same sample was also taken into another study, of yellow fever vaccine responses in identical twins.

The sequencing input was CD8+ T cells sorted from blood. The receptor set was obtained from a woman under 30 in good health.

Ten or more counts support this clonotype. V gene TRBV6-4 combines with J gene TRBJ2-1; 7 positions match TRBD1. V was pared by 6 bases and J by 4 bases, with 6 bases of the junction left unmatched. Germline loops: CDR1 MRHNA, CDR2 SNTAGT. This CDR3 spans 14 amino acids. CDR3 sequence (DNA): TGTGCCAGCAGCGGGGACAGCGATTACAATGAGCAGTTCTTC. This encodes CASSGDSDYNEQFF.

The chain recombines TRBV11-2 with TRBJ2-7; D gene uncertain. V lost 2 bases, J lost 5 bases, and 10 bases lay in between. The CDR3 is made up of 13 amino acids. Germline assignment: CDR1 SGHAT and CDR2 FQNNGV. The DNA for the CDR3 is TGTGCCAGCAGCTTAAAGGCTGGGGACGAGCAGTACTTC. This sequence encodes CASSLKAGDEQYF.

This clonotype has more than one count but fewer than ten. The rearrangement joins TRBV28 to TRBJ1-1; D call uncertain. V was shortened by 1 base and J by 5 bases, with 11 bases between the two germline ends. Germline V CDR1 and CDR2: MDHEN, SYDVKM. The CDR3 is made up of 14 amino acids. CDR3 DNA: TGTGCCAGCAGTTTATCCCCCCTGACAACTGAAGCTTTCTTT. Encoded protein: CASSLSPLTTEAFF. Filled out from reference TRBV28 and TRBJ1-1, the complete variable domain reads DVKVTQSSRYLVKRTGEKVFLECVQDMDHENMFWYRQDPGLGLRLIYFSYDVKMKEKGDIPEGYSVSREKKERFSLILESASTNQTSMYLCASSLSPLTTEAFFGQGTRLTVV.

This clonotype showed up just a few times. CDR3 DNA: TGTGCCAGCAGCCCGACTAGCGGGGGGGCCGGGGAGCTGTTTTTT. It encodes CASSPTSGGAGELFF. V and J are TRBV7-9 and TRBJ2-2; the match to TRBD2 covers 14 bases. CDR1 is SEHNR and CDR2 is FQNEAQ in the germline V gene (reference sequence). This CDR3 has 15 residues. After removal of 5 bases from V and 6 bases from J, the junction contained 2 bases not matched to a gene. The whole variable domain, remainder taken from reference TRBV7-9 and TRBJ2-2, is DTGVSQNPRHKITKRGQNVTFRCDPISEHNRLYWYRQTLGQGPEFLTYFQNEAQLEKSRLLSDRFSAERPKGSFSTLEIQRTEQGDSAMYLCASSPTSGGAGELFFGEGSRLTVL.

This clonotype was detected only a few times. The V gene is TRBV29-1, the J gene TRBJ1-2, with 10 nucleotides matching TRBD1. The V and J ends lost 7 bases and 7 bases, in that order; junction bases with no gene match: 6. Germline-derived CDR1 and CDR2 are SQVTM and ANQGSEA. This CDR3 is built from 12 residues. The CDR3 nucleotides are TGCAGCGCTATGGGACAGGGGTTTGGCTACACCTTC. Translated: CSAMGQGFGYTF.

This clonotype was picked up a small number of times. The V and J genes are TRBV2 and TRBJ2-3, with 12 nucleotides matching TRBD2. The CDR3 runs 18 residues. Germline CDR1 is SNHLY and CDR2 is FYNNEI. The trim removed 3 bases at V and 0 bases at J, leaving 7 bases unmatched. This CDR3 reads CASSEGLAGRVSTDTQYF. The CDR3 DNA follows: TGTGCCAGCAGTGAGGGACTAGCGGGTAGAGTTAGCACAGATACGCAGTATTTT.

The chain employs TRBV15 and TRBJ1-1; no firm D call. V lost 0 bases and J 8 bases, leaving 7 bases between the germline ends. CDR1 LNHNV and CDR2 YYDKDF come from the germline V gene (reference sequence). The CDR3 is made up of 12 amino acids. The DNA of the CDR3 is TGTGCCACCAGCAGAGACCGTATGGAAGCTTTCTTT. Translated: CATSRDRMEAFF. Drawing the rest from reference TRBV15 and TRBJ1-1, the complete variable domain is DAMVIQNPRYQVTQFGKPVTLSCSQTLNHNVMYWYQQKSSQAPKLLFHYYDKDFNNEADTPDNFQSRRPNTSFCFLDIRSPGLGDTAMYLCATSRDRMEAFFGQGTRLTVV.

V gene TRBV7-6 combines with J gene TRBJ1-2; D not certain. V lost 4 bases and J 6 bases, leaving 30 bases between the germline ends. The CDR3 runs to 19 residues. From germline, CDR1 is SGHVS and CDR2 FNYEAQ. The DNA for the CDR3 is TGTGCCAGCAGCTCTAGGATACTCAGGTCTGCATGGGGATCCAATGGCTACACCTTC. This encodes CASSSRILRSAWGSNGYTF. The variable domain in full, completed from reference TRBV7-6 and TRBJ1-2, reads GAGVSQSPRYKVTKRGQDVALRCDPISGHVSLYWYRQALGQGPEFLTYFNYEAQQDKSGLPNDRFSAERPEGSISTLTIQRTEQRDSAMYRCASSSRILRSAWGSNGYTFGSGTRLTVV.

In this sample, this clonotype turned up many times. The genes are TRBV10-3 and TRBJ2-3; 9 bases match TRBD1. Per germline, CDR1 ENHRY and CDR2 SYGVKD. CDR3 size: 16 residues. The V segment lost 3 bases and the J segment 4 bases; nucleotides outside the gene matches: 8. The CDR3 sequence: CAISETPGQGADTQYF. CDR3 sequence (DNA): TGTGCCATCAGTGAAACTCCGGGACAGGGAGCAGATACGCAGTATTTT.

The CDR3 spells CASSVESSGGETQYF. The CDR3 DNA reads TGTGCCAGCAGCGTAGAATCTAGCGGGGGAGAGACCCAGTACTTC. V and J are TRBV9 and TRBJ2-5, with 10 bases lining up with TRBD2. Germline CDR1 SGDLS, CDR2 YYNGEE. CDR3 length equals 15 residues. J lost 4 bases, V lost 0 bases, and 3 bases had no gene match. Together with reference TRBV9 and TRBJ2-5, the CDR3 gives the full variable domain: DSGVTQTPKHLITATGQRVTLRCSPRSGDLSVYWYQQSLDQGLQFLIQYYNGEERAKGNILERFSAQQFPDLHSELNLSSLELGDSALYFCASSVESSGGETQYFGPGTRLLVL.

The chain recombines TRBV11-3 with TRBJ2-2, with D hard to call. Germline CDR1 and CDR2: SGHNT and YENEEA. The CDR3 consists of 13 residues. V lost 5 bases and J lost 4, with 8 bases in between. The CDR3 DNA is TGTGCCAGCAGCCAGCAGGTCACCGGGGAGCTGTTTTTT. Translating gives CASSQQVTGELFF.

This clonotype was counted a few times. V usage is TRBV11-2 and J usage is TRBJ2-5; 11 bases fit TRBD1. Germline CDR1 reads SGHAT; CDR2 reads FQNNGV. There are 16 residues in the CDR3. The V and J ends lost 3 bases and 2 bases, in that order; junction bases with no gene match: 5. CDR3 region: CASSLGTGGGQETQYF. The CDR3 region has the DNA TGTGCCAGCAGCTTGGGGACAGGGGGAGGGCAAGAGACCCAGTACTTC.

This clonotype was observed a few times. The V and J genes are TRBV27 and TRBJ2-7; D might be TRBD2 (6 bases). This CDR3 contains 15 residues. Trimming shortened V by 5 bases and J by 2 bases, and 16 bases separated the two germline ends. Per the germline V gene, CDR1 is MNHEY and CDR2 is SMNVEV (reference sequence). CDR3 in amino acids: CASSPDRDSTYEQYF. Written as DNA, the CDR3 is TGTGCCAGCAGTCCGGACCGGGACTCCACCTACGAGCAGTACTTC.

This clonotype was recorded a few times. The chain carries TRBV4-2 and TRBJ2-7; D unclear. Germline loops: CDR1 LGHNA, CDR2 YNFKEQ. The CDR3 has 13 residues. V gave up 4 bases and J gave up 5 bases, with 12 bases separating them. CDR3 DNA sequence: TGTGCCAGCAGCCCCTATTTTCGGGACGAGCAGTACTTC. This codes for CASSPYFRDEQYF.